A single T cell receptor (beta chain) is shown here with its context. The antigen is not known. Participants with hyperthyroidism, aged 18 to 65, were newly diagnosed with under 2 months' duration. The evidence that diagnosis relied on was clinical symptoms, serum thyroxine, TRAb, thyroid ultrasound and orbital computed tomography. CDR3 regions of TCR beta were amplified from RNA transcripts. The workflow started with a first-round RT-PCR run with HTBI primers and then moved on to a second-round multiplex PCR. TCRdb passed the multiplex PCR reads through MiXCR, listing each CDR3 protein once. The data hold about 590,000 distinct CDR3 sequences, with 39% observed a single time. CDR1 is SGHRS, CDR2 YFSETQ, per germline. The junction had 12 bases not matched to a gene; V was cut back by 1 base and J by 4 bases. The CDR3 extends over 18 amino acids. The sample is drawn from a study of Graves' ophthalmopathy and Graves' hyperthyroidism. Study information: Researchers classed hyperthyroidism as stable given no ophthalmopathy within 18 months of follow-up. Broader study findings: Blood repertoires reportedly contained most expanded thyroid clonotypes above 0.001 frequency.

The chain has TRBV5-1 and TRBJ1-5; 9 bases fit TRBD1. The receptor was isolated from an adult man with Graves' hyperthyroidism. Sequenced material: peripheral blood or thyroid tissue (not recorded which). The DNA for the CDR3 is TGCGCCAGCAGCTTGAATCCGGTCGGGACAGGGAGTAATCAGCCCCAGCATTTT. It codes for CASSLNPVGTGSNQPQHF.